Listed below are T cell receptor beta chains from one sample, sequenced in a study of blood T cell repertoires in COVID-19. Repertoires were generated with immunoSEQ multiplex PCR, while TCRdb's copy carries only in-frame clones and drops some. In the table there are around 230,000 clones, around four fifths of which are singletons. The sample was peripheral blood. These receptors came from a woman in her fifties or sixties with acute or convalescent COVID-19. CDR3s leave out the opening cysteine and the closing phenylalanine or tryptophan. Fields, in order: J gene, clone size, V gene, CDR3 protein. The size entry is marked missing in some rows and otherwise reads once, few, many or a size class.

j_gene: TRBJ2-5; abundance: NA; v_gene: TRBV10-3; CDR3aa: AISDGLGGETQY
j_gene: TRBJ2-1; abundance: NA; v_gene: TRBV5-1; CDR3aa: ASSLAKGGRGYNEQF
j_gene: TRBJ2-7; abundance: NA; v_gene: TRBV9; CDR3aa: ASSPRGLAGVNEQY
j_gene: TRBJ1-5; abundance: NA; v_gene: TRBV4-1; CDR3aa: ASSQESGSALGEPQH
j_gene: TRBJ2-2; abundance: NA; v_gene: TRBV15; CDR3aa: ATSPSLAANTGELF
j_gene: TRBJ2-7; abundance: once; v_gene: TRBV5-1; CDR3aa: ASSLEIVRPDEQY
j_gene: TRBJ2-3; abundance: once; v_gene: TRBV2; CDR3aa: ASSIISRYTDTQY
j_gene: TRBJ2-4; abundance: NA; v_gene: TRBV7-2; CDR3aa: ASSLLSGTSGRGNIQY
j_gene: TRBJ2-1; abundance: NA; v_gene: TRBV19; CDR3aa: ASSKGGRNNEQF
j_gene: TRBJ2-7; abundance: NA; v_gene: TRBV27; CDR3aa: ASSLSGSPSYEQY
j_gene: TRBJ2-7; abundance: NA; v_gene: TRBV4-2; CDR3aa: ASSQVSSGGPDYEQY
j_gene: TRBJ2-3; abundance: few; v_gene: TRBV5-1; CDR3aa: ASSLGTNTDTQY
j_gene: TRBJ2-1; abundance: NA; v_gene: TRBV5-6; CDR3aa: ASSPLGLADNEQF
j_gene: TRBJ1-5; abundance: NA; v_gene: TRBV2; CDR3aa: ASKGTGNQPQH
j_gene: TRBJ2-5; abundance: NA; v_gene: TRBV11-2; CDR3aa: ASSFGTSGRSETQY
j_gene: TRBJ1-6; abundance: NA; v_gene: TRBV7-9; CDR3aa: ASSPDNSPLH
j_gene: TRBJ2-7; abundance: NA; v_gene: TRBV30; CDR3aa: AWSATRGGEQY
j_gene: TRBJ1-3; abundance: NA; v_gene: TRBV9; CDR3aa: ASSVAVSGNTIY
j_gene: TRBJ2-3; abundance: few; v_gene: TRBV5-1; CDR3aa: ASTPTLAGGVDTQY
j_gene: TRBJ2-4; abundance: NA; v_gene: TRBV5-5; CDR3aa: ASSARTVSGDIQY
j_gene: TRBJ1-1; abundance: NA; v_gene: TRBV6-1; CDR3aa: ASSEPVVNTEAF
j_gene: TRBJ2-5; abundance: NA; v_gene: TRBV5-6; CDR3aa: ASSYGGSQETQY
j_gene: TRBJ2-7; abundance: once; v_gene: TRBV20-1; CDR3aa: SATEGGEQY
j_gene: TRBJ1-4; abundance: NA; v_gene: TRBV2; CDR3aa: ASILNAGTGWEKLF
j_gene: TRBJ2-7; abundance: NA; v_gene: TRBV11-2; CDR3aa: ASSKPPGSHEQY
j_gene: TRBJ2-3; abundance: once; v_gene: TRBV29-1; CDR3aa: SVEGQGVDTQY
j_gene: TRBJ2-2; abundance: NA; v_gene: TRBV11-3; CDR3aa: ASSLDGLANTGELF
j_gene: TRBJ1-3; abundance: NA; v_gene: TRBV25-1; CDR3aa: ASLGTASGNTIY
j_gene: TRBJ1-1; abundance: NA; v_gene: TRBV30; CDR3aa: AGEGVNTEAF
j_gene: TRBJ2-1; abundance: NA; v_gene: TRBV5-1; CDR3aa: ASSLTKQGELF
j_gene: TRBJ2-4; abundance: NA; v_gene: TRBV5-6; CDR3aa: ASSFQGLGAKNIQY
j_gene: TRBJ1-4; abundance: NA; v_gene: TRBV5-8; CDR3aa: ASSRGNFQGGGNEKLF
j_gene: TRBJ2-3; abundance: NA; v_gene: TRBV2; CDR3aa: ASSRGLFTDTQY
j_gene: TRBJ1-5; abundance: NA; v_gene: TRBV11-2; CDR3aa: ASSPKGQGGNQPQH
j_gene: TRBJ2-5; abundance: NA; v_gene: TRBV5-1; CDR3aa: ASSLYGDQETQY
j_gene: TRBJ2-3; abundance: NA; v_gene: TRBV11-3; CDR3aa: ASSLGRGRTDTQY